This TCR beta chain comes out of a study of OX40 agonist ivuxolimab in advanced cancers. V lost 4 bases, J lost 1 base, and 11 bases stayed unmatched. Germline V gene sequence: CDR1 GTSNPN, CDR2 SVGIG (reference sequence). The length of the CDR3 is 16 residues. Sequenced by immunoSEQ multiplex PCR; TCRdb stores in-frame clones only, minus some. This table holds 40,000 to 55,000 clones, 88% found once. The sequenced sample was CD4+ or CD8+ T cells sorted from blood, obtained in a trial of the OX40 agonist ivuxolimab. The chain couples TRBV30 to TRBJ1-2; 8 positions match TRBD1. The clonotype originates from an adult with an advanced solid tumor such as melanoma, head and neck, liver or kidney cancer. Here the CDR3 reads CAWKRTGKRSNYGYTF. In DNA form, the CDR3 reads TGTGCCTGGAAAAGGACAGGGAAGAGGAGTAACTATGGCTACACCTTC. Using reference TRBV30 and TRBJ1-2 for the parts outside the CDR3, the full variable domain is SQTIHQWPATLVQPVGSPLSLECTVEGTSNPNLYWYRQAAGRGLQLLFYSVGIGQISSEVPQNLSASRPQDRQFILSSKKLLLSDSGFYLCAWKRTGKRSNYGYTFGSGTRLTVV.